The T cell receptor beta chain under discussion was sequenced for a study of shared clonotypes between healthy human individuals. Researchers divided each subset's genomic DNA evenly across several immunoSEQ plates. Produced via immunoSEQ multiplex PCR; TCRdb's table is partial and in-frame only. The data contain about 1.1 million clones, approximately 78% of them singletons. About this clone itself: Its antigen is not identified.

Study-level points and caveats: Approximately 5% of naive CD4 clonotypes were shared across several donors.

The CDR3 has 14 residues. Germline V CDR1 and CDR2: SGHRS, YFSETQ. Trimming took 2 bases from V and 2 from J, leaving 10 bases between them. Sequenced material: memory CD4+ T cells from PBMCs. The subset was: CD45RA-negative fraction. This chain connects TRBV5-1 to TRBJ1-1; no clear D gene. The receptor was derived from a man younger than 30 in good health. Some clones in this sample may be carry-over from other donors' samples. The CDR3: CASSFFGGNTEAFF. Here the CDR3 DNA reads TGCGCCAGCAGCTTTTTCGGTGGAAACACTGAAGCTTTCTTT.